This T cell receptor beta chain was sequenced for a study of yellow fever vaccine responses in identical twins. The germline gives CDR1 SQVTM, CDR2 ANQGSEA. Losses at the gene ends were 1 base for V and 0 bases for J; bases not matched to a gene: 7. This CDR3 has 18 amino acids. TCRdb processed the RT-PCR reads anew with MiXCR; each CDR3 protein has one entry. Among 2,600 or so distinct CDR3 sequences listed, more than 65% were seen once. A note on this clonotype: The antigen is unknown.

General study points: Twins' vaccine T cell responses reportedly seemed partly convergent and partly personalized.

J is TRBJ2-2 and V is TRBV29-1; TRBD2 agrees at 11 bases. The receptor comes from a woman aged 18-29 years who received the yellow fever vaccine. The source was T cells from blood (PBMCs), unsorted or a sorted subset (not recorded which), collected before or after yellow fever vaccination (not recorded which). In nucleotides, the CDR3 is TGCAGCGTTGAAGGACTAGCGGGACCTTTCGCGAACACCGGGGAGCTGTTTTTT. This codes for CSVEGLAGPFANTGELFF.